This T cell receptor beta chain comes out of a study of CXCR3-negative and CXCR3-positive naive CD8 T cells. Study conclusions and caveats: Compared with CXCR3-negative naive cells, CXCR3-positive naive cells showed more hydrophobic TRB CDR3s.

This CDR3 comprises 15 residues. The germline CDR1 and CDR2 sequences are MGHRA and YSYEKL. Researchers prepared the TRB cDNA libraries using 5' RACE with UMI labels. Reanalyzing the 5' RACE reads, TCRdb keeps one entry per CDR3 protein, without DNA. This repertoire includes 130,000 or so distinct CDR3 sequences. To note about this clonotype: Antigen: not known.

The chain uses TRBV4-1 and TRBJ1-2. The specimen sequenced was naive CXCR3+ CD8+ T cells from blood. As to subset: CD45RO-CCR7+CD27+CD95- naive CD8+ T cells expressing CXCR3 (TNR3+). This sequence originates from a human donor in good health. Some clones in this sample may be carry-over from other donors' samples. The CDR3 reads CASSQDQAEDYGYTF.